Following are 30 T cell receptor beta chains from one sample sequenced in a study of blood T cell repertoires in COVID-19. Sequencing was performed with immunoSEQ multiplex PCR; in TCRdb, only in-frame clones are kept and a portion is missing. The sample consists of 100,000 to 150,000 clones, around four fifths of them appearing once. Material for sequencing was peripheral blood. The receptors shown here come from an older man with COVID-19, enrolled during active disease.

This chain links TRBV28 with TRBJ2-1; 11 positions match TRBD2. Per the germline V gene, CDR1 is MDHEN and CDR2 is SYDVKM. Trimming took 8 bases from V and 8 from J; bases not matched to a gene: 17. The CDR3 loop spans 17 amino acids. CDR3 sequence: CASGLAGAGVNSDEQFF. The CDR3 DNA reads as TGTGCCAGCGGACTAGCGGGCGCGGGGGTCAATAGCGATGAGCAGTTCTTC.

The chain links TRBV7-2 to TRBJ1-2; D gene unclear. V lost 4 bases, J lost 5 bases, and 11 bases lay in between. Per the germline V gene, CDR1 is SGHTA and CDR2 is FQGNSA. CDR3 length: 13 residues. The CDR3 region has the DNA TGTGCCAGCAGCTCTACCCGGGGATATGGCTACACCTTC. Protein: CASSSTRGYGYTF.

This chain joins TRBV5-1 and TRBJ2-1; TRBD2 agrees at 7 bases. There are 15 residues in the CDR3. The germline CDR1 and CDR2 sequences are SGHRS and YFSETQ. The J segment lost 4 bases and the V segment lost 4 bases, leaving 8 bases of the junction unmatched. CDR3 DNA sequence: TGCGCCAGCAGCCCCGGACCTAGCGGATACAATGAGCAGTTCTTC. Translation: CASSPGPSGYNEQFF.

The chain recombines TRBV28 with TRBJ2-4; tentative D call: TRBD1 (5 bases). Between the trimmed V and J ends, which lost 10 bases and 0 bases, there was a span of 13 bases. The CDR3 has 14 residues. Germline V CDR1 and CDR2: MDHEN, SYDVKM. CDR3 nucleotide sequence: TGTGCCACCCCGGACATTTTAGCCAAAAACATTCAGTACTTC. Encoded protein: CATPDILAKNIQYF.

This clone appeared a single time. The germline gene is not matched at one end of the junction; a read error may be the cause. The rearrangement uses TRBV7-7 and TRBJ1-6; D gene ambiguous. The CDR3 is 13 residues long. CDR1 and CDR2 from the germline V gene are SSHAT and FNYEAQ (reference sequence). The chain's CDR3 is CASSMAHNSPLHF. The CDR3 DNA is TGTGCTAGCAGCATGGCCCATAATTCACCCCTCCACTTT.

The chain has TRBV10-1 and TRBJ2-3; tentative D call: TRBD2 (5 bases). Germline values: CDR1 WNHNN, CDR2 SYGVQD (reference sequence). This CDR3 is 12 amino acids long. Trimming removed 8 bases at V and 9 bases at J, with 15 bases between. The CDR3 here is CASPKVGRTQYF. For the CDR3, the DNA is TGCGCCAGCCCCAAAGTGGGGAGAACGCAGTATTTT.

The rearrangement links TRBV27 to TRBJ2-4; TRBD1 matches at 11 bases. The CDR3 totals 16 residues. V lost 8 bases to trimming and J lost 0 bases; unmatched junction nucleotides: 6. Per the germline V gene, CDR1 is MNHEY and CDR2 is SMNVEV (reference sequence). The CDR3 nucleotides are TGTGCCAGCCGGGACAGGGGGGAATTAGCCAAAAACATTCAGTACTTC. Protein: CASRDRGELAKNIQYF.

CDR3 sequence: CASTHRGNTIYF. For the CDR3, the DNA is TGCGCCAGCACCCATCGGGGGAACACCATATATTTT. This chain links TRBV23-1 with TRBJ1-3; TRBD1 might be the D (5 bases). TRBV23-1 carries the ORF label, with uncertain function. Trimming left V 7 bases short and J 7 bases short, with 11 bases between. This CDR3 has 12 amino acids.

The chain links TRBV6-6 to TRBJ2-2; D is undetermined. This CDR3 has 13 amino acids. Trimming took off 4 bases at V and 1 base at J, with 4 bases between the two ends. Germline V CDR1 and CDR2: MNHNY, SVGAGI (reference sequence). CDR3 DNA: TGTGCCAGCAGTTCCCTGAACACCGGGGAGCTGTTTTTT. Protein sequence: CASSSLNTGELFF.

The CDR3 DNA is TGTGCCATCAGTGCCGGGACCTACGAGCAGTACTTC. Translated: CAISAGTYEQYF. The V gene is TRBV10-3, the J gene TRBJ2-7, with D possibly matching TRBD2 (5 bases). V lost 4 bases to trimming and J lost 2 bases, with 6 bases between them. The CDR3 totals 12 residues. The germline CDR1 and CDR2 sequences are ENHRY and SYGVKD.

This sequence joins TRBV27 and TRBJ1-6, with D maybe TRBD1 (6 bases). Trimming removed 6 bases at V and 0 bases at J, with 6 bases between. The CDR3 has 14 residues. Germline lookup yields CDR1 MNHEY and CDR2 SMNVEV (reference sequence). This CDR3 reads CASRGGSYNSPLHF. CDR3 coding DNA: TGTGCCAGCAGAGGGGGCTCCTATAATTCACCCCTCCACTTT.

This clone was picked up a small number of times. The chain employs TRBV9 and TRBJ2-5; 8 nucleotides line up with TRBD1. Germline values: CDR1 SGDLS, CDR2 YYNGEE. The CDR3 has 16 amino acids. The J segment lost 1 base and the V segment lost 0 bases, leaving 5 bases of the junction unmatched. This chain's CDR3 is CASSVETGDLQETQYF. In nucleotides, the CDR3 is TGTGCCAGCAGCGTAGAGACAGGGGACCTCCAAGAGACCCAGTACTTC.

The chain has TRBV19 and TRBJ2-3; D is perhaps TRBD2 (6 bases). There are 15 residues in the CDR3. V lost 1 base, J lost 2 bases, and 10 bases lay in between. Germline V CDR1 and CDR2: LNHDA, SQIVND (reference sequence). CDR3 DNA: TGTGCCAGTAGTATAGCGGGACTTAACACAGATACGCAGTATTTT. It is translated as CASSIAGLNTDTQYF.

The CDR3: CASSVDLLAEGFETQYF. CDR3 bases: TGCGCCAGCAGCGTTGATCTCCTAGCGGAGGGATTCGAGACCCAGTACTTC. The rearrangement links TRBV5-1 to TRBJ2-5, with 7 bases identical to TRBD2. V trimming: 4 bases; J trimming: 5 bases; junction bases outside the gene matches: 17. This CDR3 has 17 amino acids. From germline, CDR1 is SGHRS and CDR2 YFSETQ.

This clone was observed once. J is TRBJ2-3 and V is TRBV7-2, with 8 bases lining up with TRBD1. Germline trimming cut 3 bases from V and 3 bases from J; bases unmatched to any gene: 8. Germline CDR1 is SGHTA and CDR2 is FQGNSA. The CDR3 runs 16 residues. The CDR3 nucleotides read TGTGCCAGCAGCTTTTCCGGGACAGGAGAAACAGATACGCAGTATTTT. It is translated as CASSFSGTGETDTQYF.

This chain connects TRBV6-5 to TRBJ1-4, with 11 bases fitting TRBD1. This CDR3 has 15 amino acids. The V segment lost 6 bases and the J segment 7 bases; nucleotides outside the gene matches: 7. Germline V gene data show CDR1 as MNHEY and CDR2 as SVGAGI. DNA for the CDR3: TGTGCCAGCAGCCCCACCGGGACAGGGGGTGAAAAACTGTTTTTT. Protein product: CASSPTGTGGEKLFF.

J is TRBJ1-5 and V is TRBV3-1 (or the pseudogene TRBV3-2); the D gene is possibly TRBD1 (5 bases). The CDR3 runs to 14 residues. Trimming removed 5 bases at V and 6 bases at J, with 14 bases between. Germline V gene sequence: CDR1 LGHDT, CDR2 YNNKEL (reference sequence). CDR3 amino acids: CASSSRDLIQPQHF. CDR3 nucleotides: TGTGCCAGCAGCAGCCGGGACTTGATTCAGCCCCAGCATTTT.

The chain recombines TRBV28 with TRBJ1-5; D gene ambiguous. Germline CDR1 is MDHEN and CDR2 is SYDVKM. V was trimmed by 5 bases and J by 0 bases, leaving 11 bases between them. The CDR3 loop spans 15 amino acids. This CDR3 is CASSPEQYSNQPQHF. The DNA of the CDR3 is TGTGCCAGCAGTCCTGAACAATATAGCAATCAGCCCCAGCATTTT.

The chain links TRBV2 to TRBJ2-1, with 9 bases lining up with TRBD1. CDR1 is SNHLY, CDR2 FYNNEI, per germline. This CDR3 has 15 amino acids. With 7 bases clipped from V and 3 bases from J, the junction kept 7 bases outside the gene matches. CDR3 protein: CASNGRDRDYNEQFF. The CDR3 coding sequence is TGTGCCAGCAATGGCCGGGACAGGGACTACAATGAGCAGTTCTTC.

This chain uses TRBV19 with TRBJ1-2; D is ambiguous. CDR1 is LNHDA and CDR2 is SQIVND in the germline V gene (reference sequence). This CDR3 is built from 13 residues. Trimming removed 5 bases at V and 0 bases at J, with 7 bases between. The CDR3 here is CASSYLSNYGYTF. The CDR3 DNA follows: TGTGCCAGTAGTTATCTCTCTAACTATGGCTACACCTTC.

This clone occurred a few times. For the CDR3, the DNA is TGTGCCAGCAGCCGGGGGGACAGGGGGTACGAGCAGTACTTC. Protein sequence: CASSRGDRGYEQYF. The V and J genes are TRBV5-4 and TRBJ2-7, with TRBD1 matching over 11 bases. CDR3 size: 14 residues. The germline V gene has CDR1 SGHNT and CDR2 YYREEE (reference sequence). V was clipped by 4 bases and J by 4 bases; unmatched bases: 4.

The V call is TRBV5-4, the J call TRBJ2-5; perhaps TRBD1 as D (5 bases). The CDR3 contains 14 residues. Between the trimmed V and J ends, which lost 4 bases and 2 bases, there was a span of 12 bases. Germline CDR1 and CDR2: SGHNT and YYREEE (reference sequence). CDR3 DNA sequence: TGTGCCAGCAGCAATGGGGCGGCTCAAGAGACCCAGTACTTC. This encodes CASSNGAAQETQYF.

This clone was observed a single time. J is TRBJ2-5 and V is TRBV6-6; D is ambiguous. Trimming removed 5 bases at V and 4 bases at J, with 8 bases between. CDR1 MNHNY and CDR2 SVGAGI come from the germline V gene (reference sequence). The CDR3 is made up of 12 amino acids. CDR3: CASSPGAETQYF. CDR3 nucleotide sequence: TGTGCCAGCAGTCCCGGAGCAGAGACCCAGTACTTC.

The rearrangement links TRBV10-3 to TRBJ2-1; D may be TRBD2 (5 bases). This CDR3 spans 15 amino acids. Germline loops: CDR1 ENHRY, CDR2 SYGVKD. Trimming shortened V by 0 bases and J by 6 bases, and 12 bases separated the two germline ends. Here the CDR3 DNA reads TGTGCCATCAGTGAGTCTTCCCTGGCGGGCAATGAGCAGTTCTTC. Protein: CAISESSLAGNEQFF.

V gene TRBV6-5 combines with J gene TRBJ1-2; 7 nucleotides agree with TRBD1. The V gene's germline CDR1 is MNHEY and CDR2 SVGAGI. V lost 1 base, J lost 6 bases, and 2 bases stayed unmatched. This CDR3 contains 13 residues. The CDR3 region is CASSYYTGDGYTF. As DNA, the CDR3 is TGTGCCAGCAGTTACTACACAGGGGATGGCTACACCTTC.

The chain combines TRBV7-6 with TRBJ2-3; no definite D call. The CDR3 is made up of 16 amino acids. V lost 0 bases and J lost 2, with 12 bases in between. Germline loops: CDR1 SGHVS, CDR2 FNYEAQ. The CDR3 spells CASSLAVRGNTDTQYF. DNA of the CDR3: TGTGCCAGCAGCTTAGCGGTACGCGGCAACACAGATACGCAGTATTTT.

The chain recombines TRBV2 with TRBJ1-4, with 8 bases matching TRBD1. The CDR3 consists of 15 residues. CDR1 and CDR2 from the germline V gene are SNHLY and FYNNEI. J was trimmed by 7 bases and V by 1 base; bases with no gene match: 5. The CDR3 sequence is CASSEGGTGGEKLFF. The CDR3, as DNA: TGTGCCAGCAGTGAAGGGGGGACAGGCGGTGAAAAACTGTTTTTT.

The chain combines TRBV7-8 with TRBJ2-1; 12 nucleotides match TRBD2. Germline V gene data show CDR1 as SGHVS and CDR2 as FQNEAQ. Trimming removed 6 bases from V and 4 bases from J; junction bases left unmatched: 4. This CDR3 region has 15 residues. The CDR3 DNA sequence: TGTGCCAGCAGGCTGACTAGCGGGAGTTACAATGAGCAGTTCTTC. It specifies CASRLTSGSYNEQFF.

The V and J genes are TRBV10-3 and TRBJ2-1, with 8 bases identical to TRBD2. Germline-derived CDR1 and CDR2 are ENHRY and SYGVKD. This CDR3 spans 14 amino acids. J lost 5 bases, V lost 3 bases, and 3 bases had no gene match. CDR3 protein: CAISDGTSHNEQFF. The CDR3 DNA reads TGTGCCATCAGTGACGGGACTAGTCACAATGAGCAGTTCTTC.

V gene TRBV19 combines with J gene TRBJ2-1; tentative D call: TRBD2 (6 bases). The CDR3 totals 18 residues. The germline gives CDR1 LNHDA, CDR2 SQIVND (reference sequence). Trimming pared 1 base from V and 0 bases from J, leaving 16 bases between. Here the CDR3 reads CASSIALPGDASYNEQFF. The CDR3 nucleotides are TGTGCCAGTAGTATAGCTCTCCCGGGGGATGCCTCCTACAATGAGCAGTTCTTC.